This paragraph covers one T cell receptor beta chain sequence. Its matching antigen is unknown. These data belong to a study of T-cell reconstitution after alpha-beta-depleted transplantation in children. Study-wide findings and caveats: Newly produced T cells mostly provided counts and TCRbeta diversity after one year, as hyperexpanded clones declined. For some patients, TCRbeta diversity was high at day 60 because of recipient T cells and thymic progenitors that survived. About two months after transplant, alpha-beta T cells reportedly came from several hundred expanded graft clones.

The V gene's germline CDR1 is SEHNR and CDR2 FQNEAQ (reference sequence). The CDR3 sequence is 12 residues long. Trimming removed 8 bases from V and 4 bases from J, with 12 bases in between. It was with unique molecular identifiers that the TCRbeta library was prepared. Via MiXCR, TCRdb re-called the PCR reads, giving one row per CDR3 protein. This table has around 450,000 distinct CDR3 sequences, roughly two fifths appearing once. The genes are TRBV7-9 and TRBJ2-7; D possibly corresponds to TRBD2 (6 bases). This receptor was identified in a girl aged 2 to 10 with aplastic anemia, due to receive a stem cell transplant. The starting material was PBMCs, obtained before TCRalphabeta/CD19-depleted stem cell transplant. The CDR3 loop is CASAAGPYEQYF. CDR3 in DNA: TGTGCCAGCGCGGCGGGGCCATACGAGCAGTACTTC.